This TCR beta chain stems from a study of blood T cell repertoires in COVID-19. Across the whole study: PBMCs, B-cell-depleted T cells, or T cells provided the cDNA or gDNA that made up the material.

In the authors' workflow: The authors estimated nucleated cell counts from reference gene primer amplification. TCRdb keeps only in-frame clones here, not all; method: immunoSEQ multiplex PCR. V, J and clone size are taken as reported in that table, and D and trimming were inferred from the DNA itself. In the table there are around 67,000 clones, 80% to 90% of which are singletons. This clone was counted a single time. The CDR3 is made up of 18 amino acids. V lost 3 bases, J lost 0 bases, and 21 bases lay in between. The germline V gene encodes CDR1 MGHRA and CDR2 YSYEKL. Sequencing was performed on peripheral blood. The rearrangement joins TRBV4-1 to TRBJ2-7; weak D call: TRBD2 (7 bases). The TCR comes from a human donor in a cohort sampled during active COVID-19. This chain's CDR3 is CASSQGGGGGQNSYEQYF. The CDR3, as DNA: TGCGCCAGCAGCCAGGGTGGCGGGGGAGGACAGAACTCCTACGAGCAGTACTTC.